Listed below are T cell receptor beta chains from one sample, sequenced in a study of PD-1 blockade in classical Hodgkin lymphoma. Generated by immunoSEQ multiplex PCR, the TCRdb table keeps only in-frame clones and is missing some. The sample yields 20,000 to 25,000 clones, 70% to 80% seen once. The sequences come from peripheral blood mononuclear cells (PBMCs), collected at baseline. These receptors originate from a human donor with classical Hodgkin lymphoma. Each CDR3 is given with its conserved first and last residue. The order of the fields is D gene, J gene, V gene, clone size, CDR3 DNA, CDR3 protein. The D gene is left open where the match is weak. Clone size, where shown, is once, few, many, or a class for clones that have expanded.

d_call: TRBD1; j_call: TRBJ2-2; v_call: TRBV2; clone_size: few; cdr3_nt: TGTGCCAGCAGCTGGGACAGGGGGCAGGGCGGGGAGCTGTTTTTT; cdr3_aa: CASSWDRGQGGELFF
d_call: TRBD2; j_call: TRBJ2-2; v_call: TRBV18; clone_size: -; cdr3_nt: TGTGCCAGCTCACCAACTAGCGGGGGGGCGAACACCGGGGAGCTGTTTTTT; cdr3_aa: CASSPTSGGANTGELFF
d_call: -; j_call: TRBJ2-7; v_call: TRBV6-1; clone_size: -; cdr3_nt: TGTGCCAGCAGGGAGAACTACGAGCAGTACTTC; cdr3_aa: CASRENYEQYF
d_call: -; j_call: TRBJ2-7; v_call: TRBV28; clone_size: -; cdr3_nt: TGTGCCAGCAGTTACTCTCCATACGAGCAGTACTTC; cdr3_aa: CASSYSPYEQYF
d_call: -; j_call: TRBJ1-6; v_call: TRBV28; clone_size: -; cdr3_nt: TGTGCCAGCAGTTTTGAGACAGCTAATTCACCCCTCCACTTT; cdr3_aa: CASSFETANSPLHF
d_call: -; j_call: TRBJ2-5; v_call: TRBV7-2; clone_size: -; cdr3_nt: TGTGCCAGCAGCTCAACGCCTCAGCACAGGGAAGAGACCCAGTACTTC; cdr3_aa: CASSSTPQHREETQYF
d_call: -; j_call: TRBJ1-1; v_call: TRBV6-4; clone_size: -; cdr3_nt: TGTGCCAGCACGTCCGCGGGGGCGAACACTGAAGCTTTCTTT; cdr3_aa: CASTSAGANTEAFF
d_call: TRBD2; j_call: TRBJ2-4; v_call: TRBV2; clone_size: -; cdr3_nt: TGTGCCAGCAGTAATAGCGGGGTCGGTTGGGCCAAAAACATTCAGTACTTC; cdr3_aa: CASSNSGVGWAKNIQYF
d_call: -; j_call: TRBJ2-1; v_call: TRBV9; clone_size: -; cdr3_nt: TGTGCCAGCAGCGTACCCGCAGGGGTCAATGAGCAGTTCTTC; cdr3_aa: CASSVPAGVNEQFF
d_call: -; j_call: TRBJ1-1; v_call: TRBV7-9; clone_size: -; cdr3_nt: TGTGCCAGCAGCTTACAAGTGAACACTGAAGCTTTCTTT; cdr3_aa: CASSLQVNTEAFF
d_call: TRBD1; j_call: TRBJ2-4; v_call: TRBV7-9; clone_size: -; cdr3_nt: TGTGCCAGCAGCAAGGGACAGGGGATTGTAGCCAAAAACATTCAGTACTTC; cdr3_aa: CASSKGQGIVAKNIQYF
d_call: -; j_call: TRBJ2-7; v_call: TRBV4-1; clone_size: -; cdr3_nt: TGCGCCAGCAGCCACAATCGGGAAAGGACCTACGAGCAGTACTTC; cdr3_aa: CASSHNRERTYEQYF
d_call: -; j_call: TRBJ2-5; v_call: TRBV19; clone_size: -; cdr3_nt: TGTGCCAGTAGTACAGGTGGGGGGTTTGGTACGGAGACCCAGTACTTC; cdr3_aa: CASSTGGGFGTETQYF